This TCR beta chain was obtained from a study of CD8 T cells in Susac syndrome (dated by TCRdb to the late 2010s). About the investigation overall: Among the sequenced Susac syndrome patients, 5 or 6 had clinically active disease and under ten were in clinical remission. At blood withdrawal, Susac syndrome patients were therapy-naive, treated with corticosteroids (with IVIg additionally given to some), or treated with IVIg alone. The study used repertoire sequencing to test whether antigen drove CD8+ T cell activation and differentiation in Susac syndrome. Points the paper makes about the study in general: The number of individuals in the TCR sequencing and HLA analysis was acknowledged as relatively small. The CD4+ T cell repertoire of patients with Susac syndrome showed no detectable clonal expansion.

RNA was extracted with the RNeasy kit and 0.5 to 1 ug was reverse transcribed using random hexamers. The immunoSEQ multiplex PCR assay, which covers 54 Vbeta and 13 Jbeta segments, was used to amplify TCR beta CDR3 regions. To correct PCR amplification bias, a synthetic template baseline was used for both primer optimization and computational correction. The authors processed their data as follows. Reads were annotated to V, D and J genes according to IMGT and were analyzed with immunoSEQ Analyzer, with only productive sequences retained. Clonality was computed as one minus Shannon entropy normalized by log2 of the number of productive unique sequences. Public and private clones were assessed among the 100 most prevalent clones of each patient and control. Clones were defined as Susac-specific when absent from the healthy and MS cohorts, from about 1,100 published viral clones and from other ImmuneACCESS disease sequences. TCRdb handled the public reads itself, with Q25 trimming in fastp and clone calling in MiXCR, and kept productive beta chains. Each CDR3 protein gets just one entry, which takes the most common genes and DNA from the rows behind it. TCRdb's processing, not the study's, gives the V and J calls here. This sample lists approximately 210,000 distinct CDR3 sequences; 94% were detected once. The top ten hold around 0.15% of the sample.

From the cysteine through the phenylalanine, the CDR3 covers 16 amino acids. Only CDR3 DNA is held: 48 bases, read in frame from base 1. The CDR1 and CDR2 encoded by the germline V gene are SGHRS and YFSETQ. V and J are truncated by 0 bases and 5 bases respectively, leaving an intervening sequence of 16 bases. High-throughput TCR beta sequencing profiled peripheral blood CD8+ and CD4+ T cells from healthy donors, Susac syndrome patients and multiple sclerosis patients. The Susac syndrome patients fulfilled recently defined diagnostic criteria for either definite or probable disease. Bulk CD8+ and CD4+ T cells were purified magnetically by negative isolation, whereas CD8+ TEMRA cells were enriched by FACS. Blood was collected in EDTA tubes and processed within 24 hours, with PBMCs isolated through density gradient centrifugation. PBMCs intended for TCR sequencing were cryopreserved in liquid nitrogen and thawed later in a water bath at 37 degrees C. The sorted or isolated CD4+, CD8+ and CD8+ TEMRA cells had a purity of 90% or higher.

About this clonotype itself: Its target antigen remains unknown. Qualities for individual bases were not recorded, and no much larger clone is one base off.

The sequencing sample was made of CD4+ T cells from PBMCs. The rearrangement combines TRBV5-1 with TRBJ2-3; the D gene could be either TRBD1 or TRBD2, each agreeing at 5 bases. The receptor was isolated from a human donor with Susac syndrome. The bases are TGCGCCAGCAGCTTGGATCGCCGACTGAGGGGAGATACGCAGTATTTT. The resulting protein is CASSLDRRLRGDTQYF.